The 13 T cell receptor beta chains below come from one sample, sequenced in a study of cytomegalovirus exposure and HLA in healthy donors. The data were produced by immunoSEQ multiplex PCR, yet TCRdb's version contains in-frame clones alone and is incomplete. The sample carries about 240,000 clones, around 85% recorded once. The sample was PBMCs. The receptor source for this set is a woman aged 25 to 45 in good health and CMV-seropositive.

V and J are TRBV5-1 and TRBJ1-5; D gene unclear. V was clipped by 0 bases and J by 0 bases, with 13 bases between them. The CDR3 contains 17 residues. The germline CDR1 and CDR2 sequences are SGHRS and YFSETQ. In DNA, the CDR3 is TGCGCCAGCAGCTTGGGGCCGACGGAGTATAGCAATCAGCCCCAGCATTTT. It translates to CASSLGPTEYSNQPQHF.

The CDR3 sequence: CASSFPGEYAETQYF. The CDR3 DNA follows: TGTGCCAGCAGCTTCCCGGGGGAATATGCAGAGACCCAGTACTTC. The chain recombines TRBV7-2 with TRBJ2-5, with D possibly being TRBD2 (6 bases). V shed 3 bases and J shed 4 bases, with 15 bases lying between them. Germline V gene sequence: CDR1 SGHTA, CDR2 FQGNSA. There are 15 residues in the CDR3.

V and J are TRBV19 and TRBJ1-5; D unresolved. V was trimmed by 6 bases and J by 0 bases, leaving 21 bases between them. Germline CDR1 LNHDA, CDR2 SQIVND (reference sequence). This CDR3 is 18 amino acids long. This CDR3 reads CASRDSPGFTFSNQPQHF. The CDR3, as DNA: TGTGCCAGTAGGGATTCGCCGGGGTTTACCTTTAGCAATCAGCCCCAGCATTTT.

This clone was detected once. CDR3 nucleotides: TGCGCCAGCAGCCAAGTTGTTAGCGGGAATCCCAACACCGGGGAGCTGTTTTTT. It specifies CASSQVVSGNPNTGELFF. V and J are TRBV4-1 and TRBJ2-2; 8 nucleotides line up with TRBD2. V lost 1 base and J lost 2; bases outside the gene matches: 9. CDR3 length: 18 residues. Germline CDR1 MGHRA, CDR2 YSYEKL.

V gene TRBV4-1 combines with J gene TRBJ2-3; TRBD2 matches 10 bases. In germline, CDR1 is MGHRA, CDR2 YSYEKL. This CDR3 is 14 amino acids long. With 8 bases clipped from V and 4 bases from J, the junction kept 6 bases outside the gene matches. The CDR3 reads CASSKREGADTQYF. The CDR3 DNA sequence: TGCGCCAGCTCGAAGCGGGAGGGCGCAGATACGCAGTATTTT.

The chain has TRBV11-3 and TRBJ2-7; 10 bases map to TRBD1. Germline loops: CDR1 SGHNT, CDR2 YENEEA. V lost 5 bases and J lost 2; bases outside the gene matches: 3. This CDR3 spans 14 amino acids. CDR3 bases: TGTGCCAGCAGCCGGGACAGGGGACCCTACGAGCAGTACTTC. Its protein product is CASSRDRGPYEQYF.

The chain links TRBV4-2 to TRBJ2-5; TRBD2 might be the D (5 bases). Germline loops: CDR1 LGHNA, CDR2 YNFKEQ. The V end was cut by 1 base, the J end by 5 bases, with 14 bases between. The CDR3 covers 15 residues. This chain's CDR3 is CASSQVLSSGETQYF. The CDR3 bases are TGTGCCAGCAGCCAAGTTTTGTCTTCGGGGGAGACCCAGTACTTC.

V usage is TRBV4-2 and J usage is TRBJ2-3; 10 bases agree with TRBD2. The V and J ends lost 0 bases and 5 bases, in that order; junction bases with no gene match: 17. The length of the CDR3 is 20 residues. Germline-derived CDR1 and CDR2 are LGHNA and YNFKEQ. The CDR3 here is CASSQDRSSWEREGRDTQYF. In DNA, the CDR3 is TGTGCCAGCAGCCAAGATCGTTCGAGTTGGGAGCGGGAGGGCCGAGATACGCAGTATTTT.

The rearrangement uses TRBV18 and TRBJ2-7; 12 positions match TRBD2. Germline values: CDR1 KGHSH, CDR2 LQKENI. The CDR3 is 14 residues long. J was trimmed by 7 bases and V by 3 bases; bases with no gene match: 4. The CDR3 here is CASSPLGLAGEQYF. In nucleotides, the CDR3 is TGTGCCAGCTCACCCTTAGGACTAGCGGGGGAGCAGTACTTC. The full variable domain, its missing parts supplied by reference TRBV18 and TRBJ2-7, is NAGVMQNPRHLVRRRGQEARLRCSPMKGHSHVYWYRQLPEEGLKFMVYLQKENIIDESGMPKERFSAEFPKEGPSILRIQQVVRGDSAAYFCASSPLGLAGEQYFGPGTRLTVT.

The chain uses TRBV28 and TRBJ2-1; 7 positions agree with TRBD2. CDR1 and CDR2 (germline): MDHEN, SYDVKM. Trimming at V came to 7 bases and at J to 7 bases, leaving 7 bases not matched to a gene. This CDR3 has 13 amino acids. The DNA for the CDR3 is TGTGCCAGCACATACGGGAGGAGTAATGAGCAGTTCTTC. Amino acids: CASTYGRSNEQFF.

The CDR3 region is CASSPVFGGYTF. The CDR3 region has the DNA TGTGCCAGCAGCCCGGTTTTTGGTGGCTACACCTTC. V is TRBV7-2 and J is TRBJ1-2; no reliable D call. Germline V gene lookup returns CDR1 SGHTA and CDR2 FQGNSA. Trimming left V 5 bases short and J 7 bases short, with 11 bases between. The CDR3 sequence is 12 residues long.

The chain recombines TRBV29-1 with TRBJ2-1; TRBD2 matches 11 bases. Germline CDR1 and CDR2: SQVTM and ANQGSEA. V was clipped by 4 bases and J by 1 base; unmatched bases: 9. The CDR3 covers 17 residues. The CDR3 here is CSVGRRLAGTSYNEQFF. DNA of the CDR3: TGCAGCGTTGGACGTAGACTAGCGGGAACTTCCTACAATGAGCAGTTCTTC.

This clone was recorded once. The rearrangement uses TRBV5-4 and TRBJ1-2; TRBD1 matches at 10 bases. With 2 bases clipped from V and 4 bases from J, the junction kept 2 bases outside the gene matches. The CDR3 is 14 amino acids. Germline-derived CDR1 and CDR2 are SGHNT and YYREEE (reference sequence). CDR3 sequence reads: CASSLGDRGYGYTF. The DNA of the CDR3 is TGTGCCAGCAGCTTAGGGGACAGGGGCTATGGCTACACCTTC.